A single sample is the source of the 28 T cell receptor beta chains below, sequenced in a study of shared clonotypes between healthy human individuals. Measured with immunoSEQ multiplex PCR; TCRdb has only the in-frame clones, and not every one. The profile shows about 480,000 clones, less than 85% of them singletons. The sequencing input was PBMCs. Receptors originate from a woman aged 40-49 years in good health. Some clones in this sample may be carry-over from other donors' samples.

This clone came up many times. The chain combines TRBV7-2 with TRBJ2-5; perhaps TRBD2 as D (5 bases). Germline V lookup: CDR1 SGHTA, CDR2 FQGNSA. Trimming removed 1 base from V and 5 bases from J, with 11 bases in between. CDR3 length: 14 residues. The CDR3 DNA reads TGTGCCAGCAGCTTAGGTGCGGGCGGGGAGACCCAGTACTTC. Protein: CASSLGAGGETQYF.

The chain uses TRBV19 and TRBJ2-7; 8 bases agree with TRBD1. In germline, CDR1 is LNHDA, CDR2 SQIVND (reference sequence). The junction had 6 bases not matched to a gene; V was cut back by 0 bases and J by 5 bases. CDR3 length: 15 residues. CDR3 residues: CASSIETGGLDEQYF. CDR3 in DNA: TGTGCCAGTAGTATAGAAACAGGGGGGCTCGACGAGCAGTACTTC.

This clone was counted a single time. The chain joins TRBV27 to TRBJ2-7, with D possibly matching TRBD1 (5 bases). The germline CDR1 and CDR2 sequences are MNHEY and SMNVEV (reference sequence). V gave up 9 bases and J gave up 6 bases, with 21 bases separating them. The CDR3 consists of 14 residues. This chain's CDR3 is CASSHRNTQGEQYF. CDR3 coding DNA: TGTGCCAGTTCCCACAGGAATACCCAGGGCGAGCAGTACTTC.

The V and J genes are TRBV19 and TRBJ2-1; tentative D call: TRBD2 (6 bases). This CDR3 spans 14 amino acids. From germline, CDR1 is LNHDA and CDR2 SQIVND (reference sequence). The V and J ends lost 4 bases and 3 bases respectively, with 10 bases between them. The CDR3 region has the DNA TGTGCCAGTAGTAGTGCGGAGGGCTACAATGAGCAGTTCTTC. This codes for CASSSAEGYNEQFF. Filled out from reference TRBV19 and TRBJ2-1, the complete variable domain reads DGGITQSPKYLFRKEGQNVTLSCEQNLNHDAMYWYRQDPGQGLRLIYYSQIVNDFQKGDIAEGYSVSREKKESFPLTVTSAQKNPTAFYLCASSSAEGYNEQFFGPGTRLTVL.

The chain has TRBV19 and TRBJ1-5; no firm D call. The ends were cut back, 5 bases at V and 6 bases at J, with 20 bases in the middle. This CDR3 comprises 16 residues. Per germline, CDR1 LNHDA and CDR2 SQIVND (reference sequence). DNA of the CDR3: TGTGCCAGTAGTCGTACTATGGGGATTTGGGGTCAGCCCCAGCATTTT. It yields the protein CASSRTMGIWGQPQHF. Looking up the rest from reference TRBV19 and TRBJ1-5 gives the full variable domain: DGGITQSPKYLFRKEGQNVTLSCEQNLNHDAMYWYRQDPGQGLRLIYYSQIVNDFQKGDIAEGYSVSREKKESFPLTVTSAQKNPTAFYLCASSRTMGIWGQPQHFGDGTRLSIL.

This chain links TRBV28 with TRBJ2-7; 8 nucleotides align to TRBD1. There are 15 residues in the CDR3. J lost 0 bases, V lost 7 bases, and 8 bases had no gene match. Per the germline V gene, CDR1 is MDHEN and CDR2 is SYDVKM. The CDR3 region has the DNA TGTGCCAGCACCGGGACAGGCTTAAGCTCCTACGAGCAGTACTTC. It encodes CASTGTGLSSYEQYF.

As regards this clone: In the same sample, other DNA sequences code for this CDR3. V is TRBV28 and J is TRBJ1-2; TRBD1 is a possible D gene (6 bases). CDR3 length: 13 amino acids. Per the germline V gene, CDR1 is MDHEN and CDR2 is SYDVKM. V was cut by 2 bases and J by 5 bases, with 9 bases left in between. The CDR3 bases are TGTGCCAGCAGTTTAGGACAGACTTATGGCTACACCTTC. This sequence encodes CASSLGQTYGYTF.

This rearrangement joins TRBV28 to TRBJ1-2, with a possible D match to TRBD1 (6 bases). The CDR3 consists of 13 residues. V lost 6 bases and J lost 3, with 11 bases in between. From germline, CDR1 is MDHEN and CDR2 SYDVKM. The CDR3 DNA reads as TGTGCCAGCAGCCCGGACAGATACTATGGCTACACCTTC. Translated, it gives CASSPDRYYGYTF.

CDR3 protein: CASSASIEAGFEYGYTF. CDR3 bases: TGTGCCAGCTCAGCAAGTATAGAAGCAGGCTTTGAGTATGGCTACACCTTC. V gene TRBV18 combines with J gene TRBJ1-2; D unresolved. Germline V gene data show CDR1 as KGHSH and CDR2 as LQKENI. This CDR3 contains 17 residues. The V and J ends lost 5 bases and 5 bases respectively, with 24 bases between them.

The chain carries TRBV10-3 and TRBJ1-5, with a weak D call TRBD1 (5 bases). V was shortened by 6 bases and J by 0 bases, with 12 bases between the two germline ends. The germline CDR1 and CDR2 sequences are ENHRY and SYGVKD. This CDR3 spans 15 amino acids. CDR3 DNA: TGTGCCATCAGCGGGGGTAGGGATAGCAATCAGCCCCAGCATTTT. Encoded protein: CAISGGRDSNQPQHF.

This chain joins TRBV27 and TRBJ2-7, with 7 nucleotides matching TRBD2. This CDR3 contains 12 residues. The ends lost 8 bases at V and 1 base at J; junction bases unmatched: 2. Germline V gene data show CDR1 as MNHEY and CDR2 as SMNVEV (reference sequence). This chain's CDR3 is CASGAGSYEQYF. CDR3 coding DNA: TGTGCCAGCGGAGCGGGATCCTACGAGCAGTACTTC.

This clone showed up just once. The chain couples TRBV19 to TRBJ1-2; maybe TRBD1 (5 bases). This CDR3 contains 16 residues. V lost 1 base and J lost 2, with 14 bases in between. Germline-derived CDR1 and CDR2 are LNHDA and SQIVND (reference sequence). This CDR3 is CASSIALGRDNYGYTF. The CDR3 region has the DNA TGTGCCAGTAGTATAGCCTTGGGCAGGGACAACTATGGCTACACCTTC.

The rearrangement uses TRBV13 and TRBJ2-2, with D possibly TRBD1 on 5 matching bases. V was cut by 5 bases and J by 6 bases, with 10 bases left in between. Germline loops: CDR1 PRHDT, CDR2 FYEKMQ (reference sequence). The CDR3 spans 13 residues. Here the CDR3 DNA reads TGTGCCAGCAGCCAAGGGGTCCCCGGGGAGCTGTTTTTT. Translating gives CASSQGVPGELFF.

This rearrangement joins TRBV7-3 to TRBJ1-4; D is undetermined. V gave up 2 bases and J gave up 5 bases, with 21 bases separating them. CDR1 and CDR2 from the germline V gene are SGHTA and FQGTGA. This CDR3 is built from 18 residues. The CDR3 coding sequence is TGTGCCAGCAGCTTAGGGGTGGGCCAGGAGATAGGGAATGAAAAACTGTTTTTT. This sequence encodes CASSLGVGQEIGNEKLFF.

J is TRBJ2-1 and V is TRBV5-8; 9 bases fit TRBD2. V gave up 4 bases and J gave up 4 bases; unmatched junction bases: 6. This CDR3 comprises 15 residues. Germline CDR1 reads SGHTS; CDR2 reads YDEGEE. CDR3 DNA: TGTGCCAGCAGCGGAGGCCTAGCGGGATACAATGAGCAGTTCTTC. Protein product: CASSGGLAGYNEQFF.

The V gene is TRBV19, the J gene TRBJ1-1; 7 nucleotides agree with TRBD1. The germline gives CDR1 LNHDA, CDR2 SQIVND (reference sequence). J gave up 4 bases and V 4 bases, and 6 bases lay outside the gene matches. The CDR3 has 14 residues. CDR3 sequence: CASSTTGVGTEAFF. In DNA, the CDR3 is TGTGCCAGTAGTACCACAGGGGTTGGCACTGAAGCTTTCTTT.

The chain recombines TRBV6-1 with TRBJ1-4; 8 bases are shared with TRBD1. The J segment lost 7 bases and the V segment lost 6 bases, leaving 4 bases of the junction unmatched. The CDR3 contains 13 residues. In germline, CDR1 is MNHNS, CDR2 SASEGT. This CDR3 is CASSLDRAEKLFF. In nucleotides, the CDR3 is TGTGCCAGCAGCTTGGACAGGGCTGAAAAACTGTTTTTT.

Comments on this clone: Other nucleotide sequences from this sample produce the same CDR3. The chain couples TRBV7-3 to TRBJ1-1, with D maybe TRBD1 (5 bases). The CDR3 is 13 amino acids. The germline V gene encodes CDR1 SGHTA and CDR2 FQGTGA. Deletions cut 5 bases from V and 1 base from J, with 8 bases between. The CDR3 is CASSPTGNTEAFF. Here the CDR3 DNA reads TGTGCCAGCAGCCCAACAGGGAACACTGAAGCTTTCTTT.

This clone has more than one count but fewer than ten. In DNA, the CDR3 is TGTGCCAGTAGTTACTCCTCAGGTGTTGCTTTCTTT. This gives the protein CASSYSSGVAFF. This chain joins TRBV19 and TRBJ1-1; D call uncertain. This CDR3 contains 12 residues. Germline values: CDR1 LNHDA, CDR2 SQIVND (reference sequence). The V end lost 5 bases, the J end lost 11 bases, and 15 bases lay between the germline ends.

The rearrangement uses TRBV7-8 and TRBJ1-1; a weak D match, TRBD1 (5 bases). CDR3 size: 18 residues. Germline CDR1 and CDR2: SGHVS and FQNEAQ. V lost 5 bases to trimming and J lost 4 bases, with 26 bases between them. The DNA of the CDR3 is TGTGCCAGCAGCCCGAACGCCGTTAGGTCGGGTAGGGGCACTGAAGCTTTCTTT. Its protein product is CASSPNAVRSGRGTEAFF.

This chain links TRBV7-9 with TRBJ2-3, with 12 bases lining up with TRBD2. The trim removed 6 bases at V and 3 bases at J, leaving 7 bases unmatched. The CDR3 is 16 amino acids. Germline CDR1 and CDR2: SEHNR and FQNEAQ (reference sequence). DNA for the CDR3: TGTGCCAGCAGGCCCCGACTAGCGGGAGTTACAGATACGCAGTATTTT. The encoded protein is CASRPRLAGVTDTQYF.

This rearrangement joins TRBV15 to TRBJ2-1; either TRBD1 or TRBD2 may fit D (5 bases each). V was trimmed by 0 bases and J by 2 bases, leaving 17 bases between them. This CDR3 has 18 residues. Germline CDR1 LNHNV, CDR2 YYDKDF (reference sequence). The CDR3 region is CATSRDLVGTLTYNEQFF. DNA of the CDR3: TGTGCCACCAGCAGAGATCTAGTGGGGACCCTTACCTACAATGAGCAGTTCTTC.

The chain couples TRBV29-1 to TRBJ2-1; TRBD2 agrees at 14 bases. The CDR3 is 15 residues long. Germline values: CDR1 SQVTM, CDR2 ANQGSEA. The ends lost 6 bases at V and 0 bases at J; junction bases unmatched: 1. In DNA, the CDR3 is TGCAGCGTCGGGACTAGCGGGAGCTCCTACAATGAGCAGTTCTTC. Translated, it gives CSVGTSGSSYNEQFF.

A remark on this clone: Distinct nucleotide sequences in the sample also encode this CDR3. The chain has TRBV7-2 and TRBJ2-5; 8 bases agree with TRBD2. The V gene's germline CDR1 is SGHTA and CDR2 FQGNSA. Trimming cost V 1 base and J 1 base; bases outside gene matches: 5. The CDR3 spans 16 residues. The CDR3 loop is CASSLGLAGGQETQYF. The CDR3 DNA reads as TGTGCCAGCAGCTTAGGTCTAGCGGGTGGCCAAGAGACCCAGTACTTC. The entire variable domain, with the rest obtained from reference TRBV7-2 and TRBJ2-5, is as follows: GAGVSQSPSNKVTEKGKDVELRCDPISGHTALYWYRQSLGQGLEFLIYFQGNSAPDKSGLPSDRFSAERTGGSVSTLTIQRTQQEDSAVYLCASSLGLAGGQETQYFGPGTRLLVL.

CDR3 sequence (DNA): TGCGCCAGCAGCTTGATGACTAGCGCAGATGAGCAGTTCTTC. This sequence encodes CASSLMTSADEQFF. The J gene is TRBJ2-1, the V gene TRBV5-1; 8 bases are shared with TRBD2. Germline CDR1 and CDR2: SGHRS and YFSETQ. The CDR3 is 14 amino acids. Trimming removed 1 base from V and 8 bases from J; junction bases left unmatched: 5.

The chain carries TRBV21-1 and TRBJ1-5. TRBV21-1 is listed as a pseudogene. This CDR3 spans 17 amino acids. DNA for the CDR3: TGTGCCAGCAGCAAAGCGGAGGGGAGGGGCGGCAATCAGCCCCAGCATTTT. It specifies CASSKAEGRGGNQPQHF.

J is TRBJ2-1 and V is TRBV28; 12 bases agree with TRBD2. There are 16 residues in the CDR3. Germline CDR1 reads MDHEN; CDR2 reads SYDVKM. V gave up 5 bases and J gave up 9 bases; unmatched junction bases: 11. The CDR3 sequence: CASSPRLAGVSGEQFF. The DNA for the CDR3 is TGTGCCAGCAGTCCCCGACTAGCGGGAGTGAGTGGTGAGCAGTTCTTC.

In nucleotides, the CDR3 is TGTGCCAGCAGAAAAGCGGGAGGGCCTATAAATGAGCAGTTCTTC. As protein: CASRKAGGPINEQFF. The chain combines TRBV28 with TRBJ2-1; 10 bases are shared with TRBD2. CDR3 length: 15 amino acids. The ends lost 6 bases at V and 7 bases at J; junction bases unmatched: 9. Germline values: CDR1 MDHEN, CDR2 SYDVKM.